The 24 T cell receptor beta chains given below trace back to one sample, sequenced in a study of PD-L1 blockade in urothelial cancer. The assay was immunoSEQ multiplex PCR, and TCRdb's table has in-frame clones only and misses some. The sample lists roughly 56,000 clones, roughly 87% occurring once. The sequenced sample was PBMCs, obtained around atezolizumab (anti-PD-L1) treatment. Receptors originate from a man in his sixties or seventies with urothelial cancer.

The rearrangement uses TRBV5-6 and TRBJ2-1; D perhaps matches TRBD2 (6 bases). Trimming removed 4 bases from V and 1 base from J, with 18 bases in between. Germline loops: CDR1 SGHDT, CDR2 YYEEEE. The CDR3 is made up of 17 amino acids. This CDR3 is CASSPTGRGVSYNEQFF. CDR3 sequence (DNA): TGTGCCAGCAGCCCGACTGGGCGCGGGGTTTCCTACAATGAGCAGTTCTTC. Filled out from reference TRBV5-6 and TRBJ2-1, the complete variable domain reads DAGVTQSPTHLIKTRGQQVTLRCSPKSGHDTVSWYQQALGQGPQFIFQYYEEEERQRGNFPDRFSGHQFPNYSSELNVNALLLGDSALYLCASSPTGRGVSYNEQFFGPGTRLTVL.

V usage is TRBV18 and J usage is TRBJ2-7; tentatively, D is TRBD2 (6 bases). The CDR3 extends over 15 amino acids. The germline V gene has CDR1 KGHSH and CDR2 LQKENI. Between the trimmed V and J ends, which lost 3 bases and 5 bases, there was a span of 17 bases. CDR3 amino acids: CASSPTGVGLNEQYF. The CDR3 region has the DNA TGTGCCAGCTCACCGACGGGAGTGGGTCTGAACGAGCAGTACTTC.

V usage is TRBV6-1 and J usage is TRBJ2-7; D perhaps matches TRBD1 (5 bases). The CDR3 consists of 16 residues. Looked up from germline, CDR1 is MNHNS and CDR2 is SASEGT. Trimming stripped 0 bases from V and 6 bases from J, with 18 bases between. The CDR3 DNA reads TGTGCCAGCAGTGAAGCCCTCGGGCAGGGTGGCGGCGAGCAGTACTTC. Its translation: CASSEALGQGGGEQYF.

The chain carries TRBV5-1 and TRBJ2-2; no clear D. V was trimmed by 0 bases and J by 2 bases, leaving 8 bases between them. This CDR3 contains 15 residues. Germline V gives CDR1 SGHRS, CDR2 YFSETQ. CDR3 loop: CASSLGLDNTGELFF. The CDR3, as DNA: TGCGCCAGCAGCTTGGGGCTAGACAACACCGGGGAGCTGTTTTTT.

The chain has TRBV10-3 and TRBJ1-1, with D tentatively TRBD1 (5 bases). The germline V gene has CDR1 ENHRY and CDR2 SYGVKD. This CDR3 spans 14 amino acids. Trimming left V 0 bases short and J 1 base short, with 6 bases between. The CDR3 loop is CAISESGGNTEAFF. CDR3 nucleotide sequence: TGTGCCATCAGTGAGTCGGGGGGGAACACTGAAGCTTTCTTT.

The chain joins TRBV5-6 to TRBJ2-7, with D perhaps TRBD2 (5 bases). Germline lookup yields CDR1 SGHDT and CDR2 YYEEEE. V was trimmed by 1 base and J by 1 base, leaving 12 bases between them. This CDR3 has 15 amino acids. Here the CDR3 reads CASSLRVWRSYEQYF. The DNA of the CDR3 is TGTGCCAGCAGCTTGCGAGTGTGGAGGTCCTACGAGCAGTACTTC.

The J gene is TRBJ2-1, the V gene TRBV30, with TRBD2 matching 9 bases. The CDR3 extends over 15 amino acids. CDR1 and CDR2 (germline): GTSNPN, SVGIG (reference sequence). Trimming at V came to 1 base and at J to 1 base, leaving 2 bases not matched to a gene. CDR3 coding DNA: TGTGCCTGGAGTGAACTAGCGGGTTCCTACAATGAGCAGTTCTTC. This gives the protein CAWSELAGSYNEQFF.

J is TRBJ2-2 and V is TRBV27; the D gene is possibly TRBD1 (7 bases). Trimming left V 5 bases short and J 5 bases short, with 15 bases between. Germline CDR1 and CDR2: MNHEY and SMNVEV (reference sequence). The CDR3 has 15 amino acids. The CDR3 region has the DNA TGTGCCAGCAGTCGCGGGACAGTTGTTACCGGGGAGCTGTTTTTT. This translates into CASSRGTVVTGELFF.

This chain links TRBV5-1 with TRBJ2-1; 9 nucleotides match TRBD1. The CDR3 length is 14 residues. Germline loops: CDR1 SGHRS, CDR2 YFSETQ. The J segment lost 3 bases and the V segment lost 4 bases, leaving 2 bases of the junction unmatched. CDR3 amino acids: CASSVGQGYNEQFF. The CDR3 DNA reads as TGCGCCAGCAGCGTGGGACAGGGCTACAATGAGCAGTTCTTC.

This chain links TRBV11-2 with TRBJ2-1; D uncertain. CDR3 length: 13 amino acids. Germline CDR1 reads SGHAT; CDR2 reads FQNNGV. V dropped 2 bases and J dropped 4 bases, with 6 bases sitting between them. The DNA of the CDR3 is TGTGCCAGCAGCTTAACTATTTACAATGAGCAGTTCTTC. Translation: CASSLTIYNEQFF. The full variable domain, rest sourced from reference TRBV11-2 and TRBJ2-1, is EAGVAQSPRYKIIEKRQSVAFWCNPISGHATLYWYQQILGQGPKLLIQFQNNGVVDDSQLPKDRFSAERLKGVDSTLKIQPAKLEDSAVYLCASSLTIYNEQFFGPGTRLTVL.

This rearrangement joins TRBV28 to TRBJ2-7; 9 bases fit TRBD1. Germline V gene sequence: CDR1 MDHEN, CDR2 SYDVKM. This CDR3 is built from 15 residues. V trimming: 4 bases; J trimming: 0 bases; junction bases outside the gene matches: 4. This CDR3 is CASSSTGGPSYEQYF. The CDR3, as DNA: TGTGCCAGCAGTTCTACAGGGGGCCCCTCCTACGAGCAGTACTTC.

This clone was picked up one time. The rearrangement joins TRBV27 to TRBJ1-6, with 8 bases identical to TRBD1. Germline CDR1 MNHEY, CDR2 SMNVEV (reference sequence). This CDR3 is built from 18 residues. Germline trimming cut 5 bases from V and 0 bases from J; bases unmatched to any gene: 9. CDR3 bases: TGTGCCAGCAGTCCGGGGACAGGTGGGAGCTCCTATAATTCACCCCTCCACTTT. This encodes CASSPGTGGSSYNSPLHF.

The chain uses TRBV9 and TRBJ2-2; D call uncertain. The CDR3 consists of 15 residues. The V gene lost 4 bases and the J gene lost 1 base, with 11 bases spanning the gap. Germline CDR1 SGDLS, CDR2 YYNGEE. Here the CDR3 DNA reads TGTGCCAGCAGCCCCCTTCTAGGGAACACCGGGGAGCTGTTTTTT. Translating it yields CASSPLLGNTGELFF.

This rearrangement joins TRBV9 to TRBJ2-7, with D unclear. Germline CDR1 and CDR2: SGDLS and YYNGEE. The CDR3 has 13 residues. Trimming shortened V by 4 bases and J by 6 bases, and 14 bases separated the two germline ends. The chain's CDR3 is CASSTVDLSEQYF. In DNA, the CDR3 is TGTGCCAGCAGCACCGTAGATCTGAGCGAGCAGTACTTC.

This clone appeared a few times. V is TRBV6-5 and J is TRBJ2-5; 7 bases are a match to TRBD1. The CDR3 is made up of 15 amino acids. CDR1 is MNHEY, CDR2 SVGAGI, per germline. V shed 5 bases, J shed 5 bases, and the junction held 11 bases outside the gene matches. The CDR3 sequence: CASSPLDRMGETQYF. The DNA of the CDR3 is TGTGCCAGCAGTCCCTTGGACAGGATGGGGGAGACCCAGTACTTC.

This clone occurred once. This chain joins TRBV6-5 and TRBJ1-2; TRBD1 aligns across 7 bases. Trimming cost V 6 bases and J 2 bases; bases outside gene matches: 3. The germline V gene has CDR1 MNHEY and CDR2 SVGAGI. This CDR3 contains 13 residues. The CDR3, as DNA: TGTGCCAGCAGCCCGACAGGGAACTATGGCTACACCTTC. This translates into CASSPTGNYGYTF.

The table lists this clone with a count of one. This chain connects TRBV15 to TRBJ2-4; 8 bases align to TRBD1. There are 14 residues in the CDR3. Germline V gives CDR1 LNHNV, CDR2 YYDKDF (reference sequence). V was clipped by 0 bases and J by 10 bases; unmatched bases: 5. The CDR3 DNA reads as TGTGCCACCAGCAGAGATAGACAGGGGAGGATTCAGTACTTC. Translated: CATSRDRQGRIQYF.

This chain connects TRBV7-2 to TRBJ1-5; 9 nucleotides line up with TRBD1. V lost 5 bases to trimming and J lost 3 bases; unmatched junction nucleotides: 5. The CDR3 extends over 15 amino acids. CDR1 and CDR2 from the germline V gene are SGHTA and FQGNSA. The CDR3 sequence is CASSPDRGNNQPQHF. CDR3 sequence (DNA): TGTGCCAGCAGCCCGGACAGGGGAAACAATCAGCCCCAGCATTTT.

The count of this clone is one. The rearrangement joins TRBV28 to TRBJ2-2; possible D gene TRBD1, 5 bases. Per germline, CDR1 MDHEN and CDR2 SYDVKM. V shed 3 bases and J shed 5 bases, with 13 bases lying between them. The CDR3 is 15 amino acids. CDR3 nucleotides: TGTGCCAGCAGTTTTAGGGGCGCCCGGACCGGGGAGCTGTTTTTT. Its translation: CASSFRGARTGELFF.

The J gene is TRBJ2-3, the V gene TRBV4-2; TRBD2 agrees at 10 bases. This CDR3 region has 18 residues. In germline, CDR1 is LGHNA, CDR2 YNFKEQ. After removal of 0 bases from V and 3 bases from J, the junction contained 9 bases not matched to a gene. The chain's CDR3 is CASSQDVSAGGPTDTQYF. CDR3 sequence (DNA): TGTGCCAGCAGCCAAGATGTTTCAGCGGGAGGGCCAACAGATACGCAGTATTTT.

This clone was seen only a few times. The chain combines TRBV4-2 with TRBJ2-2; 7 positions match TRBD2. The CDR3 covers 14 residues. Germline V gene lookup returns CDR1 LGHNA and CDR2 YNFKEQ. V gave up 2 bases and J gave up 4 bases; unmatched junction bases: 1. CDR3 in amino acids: CASSQPGGTGELFF. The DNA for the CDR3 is TGTGCCAGCAGCCAACCGGGAGGCACCGGGGAGCTGTTTTTT.

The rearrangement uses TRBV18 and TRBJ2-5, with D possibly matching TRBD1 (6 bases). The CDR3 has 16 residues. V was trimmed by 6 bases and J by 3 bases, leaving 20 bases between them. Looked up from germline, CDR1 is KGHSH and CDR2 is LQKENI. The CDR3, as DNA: TGTGCCAGCTCGCGAAGTCGCAGGGGTAAAGAAGAGACCCAGTACTTC. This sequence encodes CASSRSRRGKEETQYF.

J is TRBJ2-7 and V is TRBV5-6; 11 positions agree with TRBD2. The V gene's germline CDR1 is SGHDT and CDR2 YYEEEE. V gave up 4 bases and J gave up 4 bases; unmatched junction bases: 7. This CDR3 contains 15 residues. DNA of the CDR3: TGTGCCAGCAGCCGGAGACTAGCGGGGAGATACGAGCAGTACTTC. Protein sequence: CASSRRLAGRYEQYF.

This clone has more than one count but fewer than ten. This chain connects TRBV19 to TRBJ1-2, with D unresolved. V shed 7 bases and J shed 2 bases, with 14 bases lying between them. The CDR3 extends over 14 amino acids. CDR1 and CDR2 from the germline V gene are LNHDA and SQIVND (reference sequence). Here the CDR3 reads CASTPLGWNYGYTF. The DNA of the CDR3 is TGTGCCAGTACTCCTCTGGGCTGGAACTATGGCTACACCTTC.